This T cell receptor (beta chain) was sequenced during a study of shared clonotypes between healthy human individuals. Study conclusions and caveats: The generation probabilities recorded for non-shared clonotypes fell below those of clonotypes shared by all four donors. Few donors restricted represented genetic and exposure-history diversity. Sharing across a few donors was seen in 4% to 5.5% of naive CD4 clonotypes.

Germline V gives CDR1 MGHDK, CDR2 SYGVNS. The length of the CDR3 is 15 residues. Trimming removed 5 bases at V and 2 bases at J, with 15 bases between. The naive CD8 fraction comprised CD45RO-negative cells positively selected for CCR7 and excluded terminally differentiated effector memory CD45RA+ cells. Recent acute infections and vaccinations were absent in the healthy HIV-negative adult donors. Libraries were prepared by immunoSEQ multiplex PCR; TCRdb keeps only in-frame clonotypes and omits some of them. The sample yields 800,000 to 950,000 clones, about 96% seen once. A note on this clone: The antigen remains undetermined.

The gene calls are TRBV25-1 and TRBJ1-1; D is undetermined. The sequence was collected from a man aged 25-45 years in good health. Material for sequencing was naive CD8+ T cells sorted from blood. The CDR3 region is CASSPRLQINTEAFF. The CDR3 nucleotides read TGTGCCAGCAGTCCACGGCTCCAGATTAACACTGAAGCTTTCTTT.